Presented here are 14 T cell receptor beta chains from one specimen sequenced in a study of CD8 T cells in ankylosing spondylitis. Findings and caveats of the study: Characteristic, it appeared, of ankylosing spondylitis blood was a TCR beta motif of 7 or 8 highly homologous variants.

MiXCR was run by TCRdb on the 5' RACE reads, yielding one entry per CDR3 protein. This table holds roughly 670,000 distinct CDR3 sequences, roughly 19% found once. Their recognized antigens are unknown. The source material was blood, either unsorted or a sorted T cell fraction (not recorded which). The receptors stem from a male donor with ankylosing spondylitis.

This chain connects TRBV12-3 or TRBV12-4 to TRBJ2-7; maybe TRBD2 (5 bases). The CDR3 is 13 residues long. Deletions cut 7 bases from V and 7 bases from J, with 17 bases between. DNA for the CDR3: TGTGCCAGCACCATATACTCCTCGGGGGAGCAGTACTTC. Translating it yields CASTIYSSGEQYF.

The J gene is TRBJ2-7, the V gene TRBV7-2; 13 nucleotides line up with TRBD2. Germline V gene sequence: CDR1 SGHTA, CDR2 FQGNSA. J was trimmed by 4 bases and V by 5 bases; bases with no gene match: 8. The CDR3 is 16 amino acids. In nucleotides, the CDR3 is TGTGCCAGCAGCCTAGGGACTAGCGGGAATGGGTACGAGCAGTACTTC. Its translation: CASSLGTSGNGYEQYF. The full variable domain, its missing parts supplied by reference TRBV7-2 and TRBJ2-7, is GAGVSQSPSNKVTEKGKDVELRCDPISGHTALYWYRQSLGQGLEFLIYFQGNSAPDKSGLPSDRFSAERTGGSVSTLTIQRTQQEDSAVYLCASSLGTSGNGYEQYFGPGTRLTVT.

In its sample, this clonotype was seen a few times. This chain links TRBV2 with TRBJ2-5, with no clear D. The CDR3 spans 16 residues. Deletions cut 10 bases from V and 0 bases from J, with 21 bases between. From germline, CDR1 is SNHLY and CDR2 FYNNEI. CDR3 protein: CAILPLLGPNQETQYF. CDR3 bases: TGTGCCATCCTCCCCTTACTCGGACCGAACCAAGAGACCCAGTACTTC.

This clonotype showed up just a few times. J is TRBJ1-5 and V is TRBV20-1; the D gene is possibly TRBD1 (6 bases). The length of the CDR3 is 13 residues. Per the germline V gene, CDR1 is DFQATT and CDR2 is SNEGSKA (reference sequence). V was trimmed by 2 bases and J by 6 bases, leaving 11 bases between them. DNA for the CDR3: TGCAGTGCTAGAATACAGGGAGGTCAGCCCCAGCATTTT. It encodes CSARIQGGQPQHF.

This clonotype was seen more than once but under ten times. This chain connects TRBV5-5 to TRBJ1-4, with D unclear. V shed 4 bases and J shed 0 bases, with 16 bases lying between them. Per germline, CDR1 SGHKS and CDR2 YYEKEE (reference sequence). This CDR3 region has 17 residues. CDR3 sequence reads: CASSAAVSGSTNEKLFF. In DNA form, the CDR3 reads TGTGCCAGCAGCGCGGCCGTCTCGGGTTCAACTAATGAAAAACTGTTTTTT.

The table lists this clonotype with a few counts. The chain uses TRBV7-2 and TRBJ2-7, with TRBD2 matching over 12 bases. Germline CDR1 and CDR2: SGHTA and FQGNSA. The CDR3 extends over 15 amino acids. The junction had 6 bases not matched to a gene; V was cut back by 4 bases and J by 5 bases. The CDR3 loop reads CASSSRTSGVHEQYF. The CDR3, as DNA: TGTGCCAGCAGCTCCAGGACTAGCGGGGTCCACGAGCAGTACTTC.

This clonotype has more than one count but fewer than ten. A junction end diverges from the germline sequence, so it may reflect a read error. The chain combines TRBV7-7 with TRBJ2-2; D ambiguous. The CDR3 covers 14 residues. Germline V gene lookup returns CDR1 SSHAT and CDR2 FNYEAQ (reference sequence). The CDR3: CASSHRVSTGELFF. The DNA for the CDR3 is TGTGCTAGCAGCCATCGAGTTTCTACCGGGGAGCTGTTTTTT.

This clonotype showed up just a few times. This chain uses TRBV5-6 with TRBJ2-5; D not certain. Deletions cut 2 bases from V and 5 bases from J, with 13 bases between. The CDR3 consists of 14 residues. Germline V CDR1 and CDR2: SGHDT, YYEEEE. CDR3 DNA sequence: TGTGCCAGCAGCTTAGGTCAGCCTGGGGAGACCCAGTACTTC. Its translation: CASSLGQPGETQYF.

V gene TRBV12-3 or TRBV12-4 combines with J gene TRBJ2-3; 8 bases fit TRBD2. V lost 3 bases to trimming and J lost 4 bases; unmatched junction nucleotides: 6. CDR3 length equals 15 residues. CDR3 sequence (DNA): TGTGCCAGCAGTTTGTTAGCGGGGTCACCAGATACGCAGTATTTT. This gives the protein CASSLLAGSPDTQYF.

V gene TRBV6-5 combines with J gene TRBJ2-3; the D gene is possibly TRBD2 (5 bases). Trimming took off 1 base at V and 3 bases at J, with 11 bases between the two ends. The germline gives CDR1 MNHEY, CDR2 SVGAGI. This CDR3 contains 15 residues. In DNA form, the CDR3 reads TGTGCCAGCAGTTACTATTCGGGAATGACAGATACGCAGTATTTT. Residues: CASSYYSGMTDTQYF.

This clonotype was observed a handful of times. The chain links TRBV13 to TRBJ1-1; D is perhaps TRBD1 (6 bases). Germline V CDR1 and CDR2: PRHDT, FYEKMQ (reference sequence). The CDR3 runs 17 residues. V lost 5 bases to trimming and J lost 5 bases, with 24 bases between them. This CDR3 is CASSPYSGAVLGTEAFF. CDR3 bases: TGTGCCAGCAGCCCATACTCAGGGGCGGTTTTGGGGACTGAAGCTTTCTTT.

This clonotype was recorded a few times. The chain links TRBV20-1 to TRBJ2-2, with 8 bases lining up with TRBD2. From germline, CDR1 is DFQATT and CDR2 SNEGSKA (reference sequence). The CDR3 has 15 amino acids. V gave up 1 base and J gave up 1 base; unmatched junction bases: 2. CDR3 sequence reads: CSARVAGRNTGELFF. DNA for the CDR3: TGCAGTGCTAGAGTAGCGGGGAGGAACACCGGGGAGCTGTTTTTT.

This clonotype came up a few times. The V call is TRBV4-1, the J call TRBJ1-5; tentative D call: TRBD1 (6 bases). CDR3 length: 15 residues. Germline CDR1 reads MGHRA; CDR2 reads YSYEKL. The V end was cut by 1 base, the J end by 4 bases, with 11 bases between. The CDR3 DNA reads TGCGCCAGCAGCCAAGGCAGGACAGAGAATCAGCCCCAGCATTTT. It encodes CASSQGRTENQPQHF.

This clonotype was observed a handful of times. The chain combines TRBV7-9 with TRBJ1-4; D remains unclear. Trimming removed 1 base at V and 8 bases at J, with 14 bases between. Germline-derived CDR1 and CDR2 are SEHNR and FQNEAQ (reference sequence). This CDR3 comprises 15 residues. CDR3 nucleotide sequence: TGTGCCAGCAGCTTAGAGGTGGACGGCGGGGAAAAACTGTTTTTT. This codes for CASSLEVDGGEKLFF. Complete variable domain (other parts from reference TRBV7-9 and TRBJ1-4): DTGVSQNPRHKITKRGQNVTFRCDPISEHNRLYWYRQTLGQGPEFLTYFQNEAQLEKSRLLSDRFSAERPKGSFSTLEIQRTEQGDSAMYLCASSLEVDGGEKLFFGSGTQLSVL.